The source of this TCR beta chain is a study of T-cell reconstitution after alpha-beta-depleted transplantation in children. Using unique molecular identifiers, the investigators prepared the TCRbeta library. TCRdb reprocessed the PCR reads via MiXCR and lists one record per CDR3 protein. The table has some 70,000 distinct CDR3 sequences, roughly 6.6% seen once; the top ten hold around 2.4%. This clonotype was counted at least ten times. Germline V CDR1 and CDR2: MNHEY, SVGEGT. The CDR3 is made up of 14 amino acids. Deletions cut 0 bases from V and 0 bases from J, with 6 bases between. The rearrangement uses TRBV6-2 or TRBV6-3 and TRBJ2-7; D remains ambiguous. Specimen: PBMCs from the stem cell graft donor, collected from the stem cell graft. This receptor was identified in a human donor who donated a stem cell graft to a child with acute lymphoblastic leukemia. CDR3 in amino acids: CASSYSDRSYEQYF. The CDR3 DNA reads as TGTGCCAGCAGTTACTCGGACCGCTCCTACGAGCAGTACTTC.